The rows below give T cell receptor beta chains drawn from one sample of a study of OX40 agonist ivuxolimab in advanced cancers. Measured with immunoSEQ multiplex PCR; TCRdb has only the in-frame clones, and not every one. This table holds about 91,000 clones, just over 85% found once. Material: CD4+ or CD8+ T cells sorted from blood, obtained in a trial of the OX40 agonist ivuxolimab. These receptors all come from an adult with an advanced solid tumor such as melanoma, head and neck, liver or kidney cancer. CDR3s include the opening cysteine and the closing phenylalanine or tryptophan. The D gene is left open where the match is weak. Only part of the rows carry a size: once, few, many, or a class if the clone is expanded.

cdr3_nt	cdr3_aa	d_call	clone_size	v_call	j_call
TGTGCCAGTAGTATACAGGCTAAATATGAGCAGTTCTTC	CASSIQAKYEQFF	-	-	TRBV19	TRBJ2-1
TGTGCCAGCAGCTTAGAGACAGGCCTAAGTTGGGCTAGCGGCTCCTACGAGCAGTACTTC	CASSLETGLSWASGSYEQYF	-	-	TRBV11-2	TRBJ2-7
TGCGCCAGCAGCTTGGCCTTGGGGGACACTGAAGCTTTCTTT	CASSLALGDTEAFF	-	-	TRBV5-1	TRBJ1-1
TGCGCCAGCAGCTTGAACGGCGGGAACAATCAGCCCCAGCATTTT	CASSLNGGNNQPQHF	-	-	TRBV5-1	TRBJ1-5
TGTGCCAGCAGTTTTGACAGGGGTAACACCGGGGAGCTGTTTTTT	CASSFDRGNTGELFF	TRBD1	-	TRBV5-4	TRBJ2-2
TGTGCCAGTAGATCCTTGGAAGGGGGCGTATATGGCTACACCTTC	CASRSLEGGVYGYTF	TRBD1	-	TRBV19	TRBJ1-2
TGTGCCTGGAGTCGCAGATCCTACGAGCAGTACTTC	CAWSRRSYEQYF	-	-	TRBV30	TRBJ2-7
TGCGCCAGCAGCCCCGGGACCGCAGATACGCAGTATTTT	CASSPGTADTQYF	-	-	TRBV4-1	TRBJ2-3
TGTGCCAGCAGCTTTCAGGGGGGATCTAATGAAAAACTGTTTTTT	CASSFQGGSNEKLFF	TRBD1	-	TRBV7-6	TRBJ1-4
TGTGCCACCAATAAGAACACTGAAGCTTTCTTT	CATNKNTEAFF	-	-	TRBV15	TRBJ1-1
TGTGCCAGCAGCTTAATCCGGGACGGTTACAATGAGCAGTTCTTC	CASSLIRDGYNEQFF	-	-	TRBV7-8	TRBJ2-1
TGTGCCAGCTCACGGCTGGGACAGAGCTACGAGCAGTACTTC	CASSRLGQSYEQYF	TRBD1	-	TRBV18	TRBJ2-7
TGCGCCAGCAGCGGGGGACAGATCTACAATGAGCAGTTCTTC	CASSGGQIYNEQFF	TRBD1	few	TRBV5-1	TRBJ2-1
TGCAGTTGCCAGGACACTGAAGCTTTCTTT	CSCQDTEAFF	-	-	TRBV20-1	TRBJ1-1
TGTGCCAGCAGCTTACGGGGGATCACATCCTACGAGCAGTACTTC	CASSLRGITSYEQYF	-	-	TRBV11-3	TRBJ2-7
TGCGCCAGCAGCGAAACACCGGGACAGGGGCTTGGCTACACCTTC	CASSETPGQGLGYTF	TRBD1	-	TRBV5-1	TRBJ1-2
TGTGCCAGCAGCTGGGCTAGCGCAGACCTAAGCTCCTACGAGCAGTACTTC	CASSWASADLSSYEQYF	-	-	TRBV7-8	TRBJ2-7
TGCGCCAGCAGCCCGACAGCTACCACCGGGGAGCTGTTTTTT	CASSPTATTGELFF	-	-	TRBV5-1	TRBJ2-2
TGTGCCAGCTCAAGAGGGGGGGCGCGGGACGATACGCAGTATTTT	CASSRGGARDDTQYF	-	-	TRBV6-6	TRBJ2-3
TGTGCCAGCAGCTTAGACGCTCCAGGGCCCGTGGCCCCCTACGAGCAGTACTTC	CASSLDAPGPVAPYEQYF	-	-	TRBV11-2	TRBJ2-7
TGTGCCAGCAGCTTATTACGAGAACAGCCCCAGCATTTT	CASSLLREQPQHF	-	-	TRBV7-8	TRBJ1-5
TGTGCCAGCAGCTCGGGAGTACTAGCGGTTTACGAGCAGTACTTC	CASSSGVLAVYEQYF	TRBD2	-	TRBV7-2	TRBJ2-7
TGCAGTGCTGCGTCGGGTGAAGCTTTCTTT	CSAASGEAFF	-	-	TRBV20-1	TRBJ1-1
TGTGCCAGCTCATCACAGGGATCTGTCTATGGCTACACCTTC	CASSSQGSVYGYTF	-	few	TRBV18	TRBJ1-2
TGCGCCAGCAGCTTGGAAACGGGAGGGCGGGAGACCCAGTACTTC	CASSLETGGRETQYF	TRBD2	-	TRBV5-1	TRBJ2-5
TGTGCCAGCAGCGCAAAGACAGGGACTGTATACGAGCAGTACTTC	CASSAKTGTVYEQYF	-	-	TRBV9	TRBJ2-7
TGTGCCACCGGGACATATTCCACAGATACGCAGTATTTT	CATGTYSTDTQYF	-	-	TRBV2	TRBJ2-3
TGCAGTGCTCATGAAGAGACCCAGTACTTC	CSAHEETQYF	-	-	TRBV20-1	TRBJ2-5
TGTGCCTGGAGAATGAGAGGTTCAGGAAACACCATATATTTT	CAWRMRGSGNTIYF	-	-	TRBV30	TRBJ1-3
TGTGCCAGCAGTTGGGAGCAAGGCGGGGAGCTGTTTTTT	CASSWEQGGELFF	-	-	TRBV27	TRBJ2-2
TGTGCCACCAGCAGAGATCCCGGGCCCCAGGAGACCCAGTACTTC	CATSRDPGPQETQYF	-	-	TRBV15	TRBJ2-5
TGTGCCAGCAGCCCCCACGGGTGGAGGTCCTACGAGCAGTACTTC	CASSPHGWRSYEQYF	-	-	TRBV7-9	TRBJ2-7
TGCGCCAGCAGCTTCCGGGACACGGAGACCCAGTACTTC	CASSFRDTETQYF	-	-	TRBV5-1	TRBJ2-5
TGTGCCAGTAGTATTACCGTGAGGAGCAATGAGCAGTTCTTC	CASSITVRSNEQFF	-	-	TRBV19	TRBJ2-1
TGTGCCAGCAGCGGAGTGGAGGGATACACCATATATTTT	CASSGVEGYTIYF	-	-	TRBV14	TRBJ1-3
TGTGCCAGCAGAGAGACAGGGAGTTCCACTGAAGCTTTCTTT	CASRETGSSTEAFF	TRBD1	-	TRBV6-6	TRBJ1-1
TGTGCCAGCAGCCAACAGGGTTTTTCGAACACTGAAGCTTTCTTT	CASSQQGFSNTEAFF	-	once	TRBV2	TRBJ1-1
TGTGCCAGCTCACCTATAGGAGGGACTGAAGCTTTCTTT	CASSPIGGTEAFF	-	-	TRBV18	TRBJ1-1
TGTGCCAGCAGTGAAGCTAGCGGGAGAGGTTCCGGGGAGCTGTTTTTT	CASSEASGRGSGELFF	TRBD2	once	TRBV6-1	TRBJ2-2
TGTGCCAGCAGGCATAAGGAGGGAAGCTCCTACAATGAGCAGTTCTTC	CASRHKEGSSYNEQFF	-	-	TRBV21-1	TRBJ2-1
TGTGCCAGCAGTGAAGGTGGGGCTGGGACAGATACGCAGTATTTT	CASSEGGAGTDTQYF	-	-	TRBV6-1	TRBJ2-3
TGTGCCAGCTCACCACCCGGACAGGACTACAATGAGCAGTTCTTC	CASSPPGQDYNEQFF	TRBD1	-	TRBV18	TRBJ2-1
TGTGCCATCAGTGGGGAATACGAGCAGTACTTC	CAISGEYEQYF	-	-	TRBV10-3	TRBJ2-7
TGTGCCAGTAGTACGACAGGGAACGGCAATCAGCCCCAGCATTTT	CASSTTGNGNQPQHF	TRBD1	-	TRBV19	TRBJ1-5
TGCAGTGCTAGTGCGGCCTACGAGCAGTACTTC	CSASAAYEQYF	-	-	TRBV20-1	TRBJ2-7
TGTGCCAGCAGCCAAGGAAGCGGGAGTAACCTCCTGGATACGCAGTATTTT	CASSQGSGSNLLDTQYF	TRBD2	-	TRBV14	TRBJ2-3
TGTGCCAGCGGCACGCAGGGGGGCACAGATACGCAGTATTTT	CASGTQGGTDTQYF	TRBD1	-	TRBV7-9	TRBJ2-3
TGTGCCAGCAGCCGACAGGAATCCTATGGCTACACCTTC	CASSRQESYGYTF	-	many	TRBV6-5	TRBJ1-2
TGCGCCAGCAGCTTGACAGGGCCAGACAATGAGCAGTTCTTC	CASSLTGPDNEQFF	-	-	TRBV5-1	TRBJ2-1
TGTGCCAGCAGCCCAGGGGAGGGGCGACAAGAGACCCAGTACTTC	CASSPGEGRQETQYF	-	-	TRBV6-6	TRBJ2-5
TGTGCCAGCAGGCCATTAGGGAGTAGCTACGAGCAGTACTTC	CASRPLGSSYEQYF	-	-	TRBV6-5	TRBJ2-7
TGCAGCGTTGATCTAGCGGGAGTACAGCAGTTCTTC	CSVDLAGVQQFF	TRBD2	-	TRBV29-1	TRBJ2-1
TGTGCTAGCAGCTTAGCGGATTTTCAGGGTTCAGCGAACACCGGGGAGCTGTTTTTT	CASSLADFQGSANTGELFF	-	few	TRBV7-7	TRBJ2-2
TGTGCCAGTAGTCCAAGGGGTGGTAAAAACATTCAGTACTTC	CASSPRGGKNIQYF	-	-	TRBV19	TRBJ2-4